This T cell receptor beta chain was observed in a study of STAT5B mutations in CD4+ large granular lymphocyte leukemia. V shed 4 bases and J 4 bases; nucleotides not matched to a gene: 4. Germline lookup yields CDR1 SGHTA and CDR2 FQGNSA. The CDR3 totals 14 residues. TCRdb keeps only in-frame clones here, not all; method: immunoSEQ multiplex PCR. The profile covers fewer than 40,000 clones, with roughly 78% appearing a single time and about 0.45% taken by the ten largest. The receptor comes from a human donor in good health. Sequencing used CD4+ T cells from blood buffy coats. The gene calls are TRBV7-2 and TRBJ1-2; 9 nucleotides align to TRBD1. CDR3 DNA sequence: TGTGCCAGCAGCTCAGGACAGGGGACCTATGGCTACACCTTC. Protein product: CASSSGQGTYGYTF.